One T cell receptor beta chain is described in this entry. The antigen remains undetermined. Vbeta (60) and Jbeta (13) primers were used in the PCR. Profiling relied on immunoSEQ multiplex PCR, and the TCRdb table lists in-frame clones only, not all of them. There are 200,000 or so clones in the sample; approximately 81% occur only once, and 2.1% lies in the top ten. This record comes from a study of cytomegalovirus exposure and HLA in healthy donors. Study observations and caveats: Owing to their indistinguishability, certain V segments, notably TRBV6-2 and TRBV6-3, were excluded. Relative to equally common others, HLA-associated TCR beta chains showed greater clonal expansion in a later analysis. In presence/absence analyses, roughly uniform sequencing depth across donors was assumed. Rare sequences made up most TCRs, while some public TCRs were found in many donors.

CDR1 and CDR2 from the germline V gene are LGHNT and FRNRAP. The CDR3 spans 18 residues. Deletions cut 6 bases from V and 0 bases from J, with 23 bases between. Material: PBMCs. This rearrangement joins TRBV12-5 to TRBJ1-2; no firm D call. This TCR came from a woman between 18 and 30 years old in good health and CMV-seropositive. The CDR3 loop is CASGKPEGRVSSNYGYTF. The CDR3 DNA is TGTGCTAGTGGGAAACCTGAGGGCCGGGTTTCTTCTAACTATGGCTACACCTTC.